Below are 8 T cell receptor beta chains sequenced from a single sample in a study of blood T cells in healthy people across ages (dated by TCRdb to 2015 to 2017). Libraries were made using 5' RACE. Sequencing was carried out with an Illumina HiSeq 2500. A second about 7 to 12 cycle PCR used a sample-barcoded 5' primer and a J-beta primer mix. Using fastp trimming at Q25 and MiXCR clonotype assembly, TCRdb reanalyzed the public sequencing data and kept in-frame beta chains. Duplicate CDR3 protein sequences are folded into a single record with the most common DNA and genes. Here the sample has 660,000 or so distinct CDR3 sequences; approximately 59% occur a single time. 30% to 45% of the sample is in the top ten clones. Source material: blood. The receptors were sampled from a man in his 60s in good health.

The rearrangement uses TRBV24-1 and TRBJ2-3, with D unclear. V was shortened by 2 bases and J by 3 bases, with 5 bases between the two germline ends. Per germline, CDR1 KGHDR and CDR2 SFDVKD. This CDR3 spans 13 amino acids. DNA of the CDR3: TGTGCCACCAGTGATTCAACAACAGATACGCAGTATTTT. Translating gives CATSDSTTDTQYF.

This CDR3 is CASSSHRLTGYTF. CDR3 in DNA: TGTGCCAGCAGCTCCCACAGACTCACGGGCTACACCTTC. The rearrangement links TRBV6-5 to TRBJ1-2; D unresolved. The V gene lost 6 bases and the J gene lost 8 bases, with 16 bases spanning the gap. Germline CDR1 is MNHEY and CDR2 is SVGAGI. This CDR3 has 13 residues.

The rearrangement joins TRBV6-1 to TRBJ1-2; weak D call: TRBD1 (5 bases). CDR1 is MNHNS, CDR2 SASEGT, per germline. This CDR3 has 17 amino acids. Deletions cut 4 bases from V and 8 bases from J, with 26 bases between. CDR3 amino acids: CASSVGRTTTGMGGYTF. CDR3 in DNA: TGTGCCAGCAGTGTAGGGAGGACAACAACCGGAATGGGGGGCTACACCTTC.

This clonotype appeared a few times. The chain has TRBV5-6 and TRBJ2-4, with D possibly TRBD1 on 6 matching bases. With 3 bases removed from V and 0 bases from J, the gap between germline ends came to 19 bases. Germline V gives CDR1 SGHDT, CDR2 YYEEEE. This CDR3 has 18 residues. The CDR3 DNA sequence: TGTGCCAGCAGCTCCAGAACCGGGACATACATAGCCAAAAACATTCAGTACTTC. Protein sequence: CASSSRTGTYIAKNIQYF. The variable domain in full, with the rest retrieved from reference TRBV5-6 and TRBJ2-4, is DAGVTQSPTHLIKTRGQQVTLRCSPKSGHDTVSWYQQALGQGPQFIFQYYEEEERQRGNFPDRFSGHQFPNYSSELNVNALLLGDSALYLCASSSRTGTYIAKNIQYFGAGTRLSVL.

J is TRBJ2-1 and V is TRBV5-1, with 12 bases matching TRBD1. CDR3 size: 20 residues. The V gene end was trimmed by 0 bases and the J gene end by 4 bases; junction bases not matched to a gene: 14. Germline assignment: CDR1 SGHRS and CDR2 YFSETQ. In nucleotides, the CDR3 is TGCGCCAGCAGCTTGGCCGGGGGACAGGGGGCGATGGGAAAATACAATGAGCAGTTCTTC. It specifies CASSLAGGQGAMGKYNEQFF.

The chain couples TRBV5-1 to TRBJ1-2, with 7 nucleotides matching TRBD1. Germline V gives CDR1 SGHRS, CDR2 YFSETQ. The CDR3 consists of 14 residues. V lost 3 bases, J lost 8 bases, and 10 bases stayed unmatched. This CDR3 reads CASSSGLTGSGYTF. The CDR3, as DNA: TGCGCCAGCAGCTCAGGCTTGACAGGGAGCGGCTACACCTTC. The variable domain in full, with the rest retrieved from reference TRBV5-1 and TRBJ1-2, is KAGVTQTPRYLIKTRGQQVTLSCSPISGHRSVSWYQQTPGQGLQFLFEYFSETQRNKGNFPGRFSGRQFSNSRSEMNVSTLELGDSALYLCASSSGLTGSGYTFGSGTRLTVV.

This clonotype has just one count. As DNA, the CDR3 is TGCGCCAGCAGATCTAGCGATTGCGAGCAGTACTTC. Residues: CASRSSDCEQYF. The rearrangement joins TRBV5-1 to TRBJ2-7, with D perhaps matching TRBD2 (6 bases). The length of the CDR3 is 12 residues. Germline lookup yields CDR1 SGHRS and CDR2 YFSETQ. V lost 5 bases and J lost 6, with 12 bases in between.

The chain employs TRBV10-1 and TRBJ1-1; 7 bases are a match to TRBD1. Germline lookup yields CDR1 WNHNN and CDR2 SYGVQD (reference sequence). The V gene end was trimmed by 6 bases and the J gene end by 2 bases; junction bases not matched to a gene: 6. This CDR3 region has 14 residues. The CDR3 loop is CASRDRADNTEAFF. CDR3 nucleotides: TGCGCCAGCAGAGACAGGGCGGACAACACTGAAGCTTTCTTT.